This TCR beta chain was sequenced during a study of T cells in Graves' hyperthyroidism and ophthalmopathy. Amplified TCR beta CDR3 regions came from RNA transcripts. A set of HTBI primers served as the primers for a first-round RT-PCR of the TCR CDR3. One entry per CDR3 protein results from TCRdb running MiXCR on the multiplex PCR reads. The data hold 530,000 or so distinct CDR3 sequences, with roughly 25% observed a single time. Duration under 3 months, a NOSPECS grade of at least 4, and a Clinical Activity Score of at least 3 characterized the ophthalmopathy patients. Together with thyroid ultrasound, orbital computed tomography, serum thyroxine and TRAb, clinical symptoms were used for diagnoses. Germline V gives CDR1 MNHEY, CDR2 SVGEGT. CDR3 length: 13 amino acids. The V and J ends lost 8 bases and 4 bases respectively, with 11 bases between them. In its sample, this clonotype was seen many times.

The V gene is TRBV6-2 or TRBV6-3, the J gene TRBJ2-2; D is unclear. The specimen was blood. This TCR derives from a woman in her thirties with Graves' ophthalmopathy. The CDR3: CASHPGGTGELFF. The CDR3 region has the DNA TGTGCCAGCCATCCCGGTGGCACCGGGGAGCTGTTTTTT.